This entry describes one T cell receptor (beta chain). Its antigen is as yet unknown. The CDR3 is 13 residues long. CDR1 KGHSH and CDR2 LQKENI come from the germline V gene. V lost 6 bases to trimming and J lost 6 bases; unmatched junction nucleotides: 4. The study based diagnoses on clinical symptoms, serum thyroxine and TRAb, thyroid ultrasound and orbital computed tomography. The TCR beta CDR3 regions underwent amplification using RNA transcripts as the source. TCR CDR3 underwent first-round RT-PCR with the HTBI primer set. TCRdb re-derived calls from the multiplex PCR reads in MiXCR, one entry per CDR3 protein. The table lists hundreds of thousands of distinct CDR3 sequences, approximately 19% of them singletons. The data stem from a study of T cells in Graves' hyperthyroidism and ophthalmopathy. Overall study results and limits: Ophthalmopathy, which appeared later, was predicted by the model a median around 6 months before onset.

The source of this sequence is a woman between 45 and 60 years old with Graves' hyperthyroidism that later progressed to Graves' ophthalmopathy. The sample comprised blood. The V call is TRBV18, the J call TRBJ1-2, with 10 positions matching TRBD1. The CDR3 coding sequence is TGTGCCAGCTCCCAGGGACAGGGGAATGGCTACACCTTC. This encodes CASSQGQGNGYTF.